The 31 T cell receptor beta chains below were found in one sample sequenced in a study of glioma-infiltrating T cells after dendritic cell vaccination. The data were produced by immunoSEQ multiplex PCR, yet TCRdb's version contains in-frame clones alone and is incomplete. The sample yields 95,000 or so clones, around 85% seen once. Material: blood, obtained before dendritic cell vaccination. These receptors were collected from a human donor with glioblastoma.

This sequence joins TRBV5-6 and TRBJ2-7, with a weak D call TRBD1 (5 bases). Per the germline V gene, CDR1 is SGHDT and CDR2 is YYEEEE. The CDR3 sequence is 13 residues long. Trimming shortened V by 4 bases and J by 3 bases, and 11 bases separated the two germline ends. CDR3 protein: CASSRAQVYEQYF. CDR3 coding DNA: TGTGCCAGCAGCCGGGCACAGGTCTACGAGCAGTACTTC.

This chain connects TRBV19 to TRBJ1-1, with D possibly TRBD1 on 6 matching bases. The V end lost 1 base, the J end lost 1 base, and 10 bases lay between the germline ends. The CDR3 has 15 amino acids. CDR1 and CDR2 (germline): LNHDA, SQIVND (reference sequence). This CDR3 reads CASSIARGANTEAFF. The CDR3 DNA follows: TGTGCCAGTAGTATAGCTCGGGGGGCGAACACTGAAGCTTTCTTT.

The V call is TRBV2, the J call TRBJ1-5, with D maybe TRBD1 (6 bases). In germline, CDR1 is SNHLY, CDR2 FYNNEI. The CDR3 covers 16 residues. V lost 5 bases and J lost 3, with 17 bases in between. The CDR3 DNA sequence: TGTGCCAGCAGTCCTCGGGACACCGTATCCAATCAGCCCCAGCATTTT. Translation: CASSPRDTVSNQPQHF.

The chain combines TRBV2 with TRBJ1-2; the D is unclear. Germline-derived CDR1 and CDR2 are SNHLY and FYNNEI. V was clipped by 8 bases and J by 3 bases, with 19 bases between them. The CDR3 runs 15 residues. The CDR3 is CASLIFDGRYYGYTF. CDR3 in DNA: TGTGCCAGCCTAATATTCGACGGGAGATACTATGGCTACACCTTC.

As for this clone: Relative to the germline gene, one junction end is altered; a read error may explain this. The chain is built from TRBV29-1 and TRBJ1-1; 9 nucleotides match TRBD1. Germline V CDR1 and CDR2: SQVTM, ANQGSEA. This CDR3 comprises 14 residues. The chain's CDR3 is CSVEGGGQGTQAFF. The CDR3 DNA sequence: TGCAGCGTCGAAGGGGGGGGACAGGGAACTCAAGCTTTCTTT.

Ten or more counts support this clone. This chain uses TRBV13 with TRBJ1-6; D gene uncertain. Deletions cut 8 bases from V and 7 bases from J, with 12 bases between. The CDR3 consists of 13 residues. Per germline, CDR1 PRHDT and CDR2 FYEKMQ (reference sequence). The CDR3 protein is CASHEVRNSPLHF. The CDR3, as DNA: TGTGCCAGCCATGAAGTCCGGAATTCACCCCTCCACTTT.

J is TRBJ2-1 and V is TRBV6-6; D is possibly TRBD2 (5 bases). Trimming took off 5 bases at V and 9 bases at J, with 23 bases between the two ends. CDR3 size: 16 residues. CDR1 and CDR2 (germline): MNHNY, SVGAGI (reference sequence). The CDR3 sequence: CASSTNFGTSRGEQFF. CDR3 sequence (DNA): TGTGCCAGCAGTACCAATTTCGGAACTAGTCGGGGTGAGCAGTTCTTC.

The CDR3 protein is CASSQVLGPGNTIYF. CDR3 nucleotide sequence: TGCGCCAGCAGCCAAGTGTTGGGGCCTGGAAACACCATATATTTT. This chain links TRBV4-1 with TRBJ1-3, with a weak D call TRBD1 (5 bases). Trimming stripped 1 base from V and 2 bases from J, with 9 bases between. The CDR3 length is 15 residues. Per germline, CDR1 MGHRA and CDR2 YSYEKL.

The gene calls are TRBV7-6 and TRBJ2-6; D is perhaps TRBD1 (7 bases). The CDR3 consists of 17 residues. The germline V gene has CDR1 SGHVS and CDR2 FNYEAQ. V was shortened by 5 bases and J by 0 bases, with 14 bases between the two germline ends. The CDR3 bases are TGTGCCAGCAGCCGGGGGACAGCACCCTCTGGGGCCAACGTCCTGACTTTC. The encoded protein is CASSRGTAPSGANVLTF.

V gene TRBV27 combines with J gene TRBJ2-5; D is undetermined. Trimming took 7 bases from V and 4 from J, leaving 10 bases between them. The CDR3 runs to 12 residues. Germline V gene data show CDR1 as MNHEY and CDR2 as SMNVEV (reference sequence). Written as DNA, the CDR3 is TGTGCCAGCAACCCTCCGGGAGAGACCCAGTACTTC. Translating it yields CASNPPGETQYF.

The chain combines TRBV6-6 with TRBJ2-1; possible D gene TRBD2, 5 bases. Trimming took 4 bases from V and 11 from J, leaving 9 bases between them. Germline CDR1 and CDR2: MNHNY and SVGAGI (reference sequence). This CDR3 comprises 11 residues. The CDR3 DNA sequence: TGTGCCAGCAGTTTAGAGGGCCAGCAGTTCTTC. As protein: CASSLEGQQFF.

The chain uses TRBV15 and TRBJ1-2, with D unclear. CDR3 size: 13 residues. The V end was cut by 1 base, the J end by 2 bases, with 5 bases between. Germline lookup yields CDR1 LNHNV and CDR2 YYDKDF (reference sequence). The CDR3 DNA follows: TGTGCCACCAGCAGAGTCCTGAACTATGGCTACACCTTC. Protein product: CATSRVLNYGYTF. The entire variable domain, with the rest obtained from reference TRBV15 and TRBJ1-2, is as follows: DAMVIQNPRYQVTQFGKPVTLSCSQTLNHNVMYWYQQKSSQAPKLLFHYYDKDFNNEADTPDNFQSRRPNTSFCFLDIRSPGLGDTAMYLCATSRVLNYGYTFGSGTRLTVV.

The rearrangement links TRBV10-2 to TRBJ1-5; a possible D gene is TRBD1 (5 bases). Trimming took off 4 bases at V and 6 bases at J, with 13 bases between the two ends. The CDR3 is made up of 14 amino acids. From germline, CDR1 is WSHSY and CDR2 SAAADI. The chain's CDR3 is CASSATAPFQPQHF. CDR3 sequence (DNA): TGCGCCAGCAGTGCGACAGCCCCCTTTCAGCCCCAGCATTTT.

The CDR3 loop is CASSLTSGGQNTGELFF. CDR3 bases: TGTGCCAGCAGCTTAACTAGCGGGGGGCAAAACACCGGGGAGCTGTTTTTT. The J gene is TRBJ2-2, the V gene TRBV7-2; 12 nucleotides match TRBD2. Germline V gene lookup returns CDR1 SGHTA and CDR2 FQGNSA. This CDR3 has 17 residues. V lost 2 bases, J lost 2 bases, and 3 bases stayed unmatched. The full variable domain, with the rest looked up from reference TRBV7-2 and TRBJ2-2, is GAGVSQSPSNKVTEKGKDVELRCDPISGHTALYWYRQSLGQGLEFLIYFQGNSAPDKSGLPSDRFSAERTGGSVSTLTIQRTQQEDSAVYLCASSLTSGGQNTGELFFGEGSRLTVL.

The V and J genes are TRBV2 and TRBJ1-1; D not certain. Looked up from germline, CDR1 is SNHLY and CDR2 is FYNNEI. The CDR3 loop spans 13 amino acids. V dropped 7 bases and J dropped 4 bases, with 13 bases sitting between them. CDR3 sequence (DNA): TGTGCCAGCACTACCCTTGCTATCACTGAAGCTTTCTTT. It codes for CASTTLAITEAFF.

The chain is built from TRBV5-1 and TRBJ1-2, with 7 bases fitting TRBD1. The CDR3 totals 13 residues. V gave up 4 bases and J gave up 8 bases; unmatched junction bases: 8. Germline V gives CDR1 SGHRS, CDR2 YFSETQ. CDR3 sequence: CASSPTGWDGYTF. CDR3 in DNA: TGCGCCAGCAGCCCGACAGGGTGGGACGGCTACACCTTC.

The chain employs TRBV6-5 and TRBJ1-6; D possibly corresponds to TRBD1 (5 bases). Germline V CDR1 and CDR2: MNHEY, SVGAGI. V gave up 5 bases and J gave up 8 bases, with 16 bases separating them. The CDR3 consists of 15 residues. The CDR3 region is CASSLGGGGDSPLHF. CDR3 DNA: TGTGCCAGCAGTCTCGGGGGGGGAGGCGATTCACCCCTCCACTTT.

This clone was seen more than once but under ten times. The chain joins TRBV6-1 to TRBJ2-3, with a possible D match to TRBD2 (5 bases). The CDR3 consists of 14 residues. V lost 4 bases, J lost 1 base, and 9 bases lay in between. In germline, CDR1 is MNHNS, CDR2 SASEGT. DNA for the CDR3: TGTGCCAGCAGTGTTATTAGCGGCACAGATACGCAGTATTTT. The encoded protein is CASSVISGTDTQYF.

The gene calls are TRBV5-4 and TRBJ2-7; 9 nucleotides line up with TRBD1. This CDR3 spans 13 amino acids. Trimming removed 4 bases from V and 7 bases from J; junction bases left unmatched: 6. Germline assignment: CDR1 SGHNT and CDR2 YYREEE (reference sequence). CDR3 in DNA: TGTGCCAGCAGCGAGGGACAGGGAGTGGAGCAGTACTTC. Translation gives CASSEGQGVEQYF.

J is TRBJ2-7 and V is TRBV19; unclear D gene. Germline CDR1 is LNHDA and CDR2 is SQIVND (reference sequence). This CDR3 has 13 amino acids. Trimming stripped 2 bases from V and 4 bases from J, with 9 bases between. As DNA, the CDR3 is TGTGCCAGTAGTATAATGACGGGTTACGAGCAGTACTTC. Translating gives CASSIMTGYEQYF.

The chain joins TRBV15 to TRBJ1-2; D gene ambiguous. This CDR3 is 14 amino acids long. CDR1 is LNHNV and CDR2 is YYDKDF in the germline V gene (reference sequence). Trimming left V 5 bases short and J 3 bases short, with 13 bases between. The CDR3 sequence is CATSGPRVDYGYTF. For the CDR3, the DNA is TGTGCCACCAGCGGCCCGAGGGTGGACTATGGCTACACCTTC.

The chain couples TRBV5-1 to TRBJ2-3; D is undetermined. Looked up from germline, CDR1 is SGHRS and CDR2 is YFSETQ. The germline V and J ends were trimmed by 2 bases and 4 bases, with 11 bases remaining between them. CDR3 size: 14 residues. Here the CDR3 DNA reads TGCGCCAGCAGCTTTGGGCAGGTCCCAGATACGCAGTATTTT. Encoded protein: CASSFGQVPDTQYF.

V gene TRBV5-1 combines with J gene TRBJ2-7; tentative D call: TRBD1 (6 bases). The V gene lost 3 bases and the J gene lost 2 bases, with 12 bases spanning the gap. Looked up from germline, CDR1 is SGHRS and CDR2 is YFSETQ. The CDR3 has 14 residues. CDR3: CASSSFGQPYEQYF. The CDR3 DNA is TGCGCCAGCAGCTCCTTTGGACAGCCCTACGAGCAGTACTTC.

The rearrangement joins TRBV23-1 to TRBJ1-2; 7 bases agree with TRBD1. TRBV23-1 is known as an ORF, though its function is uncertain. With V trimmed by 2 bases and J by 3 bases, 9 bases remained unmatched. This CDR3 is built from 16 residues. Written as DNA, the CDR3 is TGCGCCAGCAGTCAAAACCCGAGGGGGCAGCACTATGGCTACACCTTC. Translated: CASSQNPRGQHYGYTF.

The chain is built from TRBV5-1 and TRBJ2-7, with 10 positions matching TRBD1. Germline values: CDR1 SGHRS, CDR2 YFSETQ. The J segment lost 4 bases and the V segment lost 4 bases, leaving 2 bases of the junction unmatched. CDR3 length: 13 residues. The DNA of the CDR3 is TGCGCCAGCAGCACGGGACAGGGGTACGAGCAGTACTTC. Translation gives CASSTGQGYEQYF.

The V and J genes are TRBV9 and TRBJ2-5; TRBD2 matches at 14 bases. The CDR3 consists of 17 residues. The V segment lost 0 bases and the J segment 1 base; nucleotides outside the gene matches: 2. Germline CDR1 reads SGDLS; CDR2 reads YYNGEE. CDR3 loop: CASSVGTSGGLQETQYF. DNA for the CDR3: TGTGCCAGCAGCGTAGGGACTAGCGGGGGGCTCCAAGAGACCCAGTACTTC.

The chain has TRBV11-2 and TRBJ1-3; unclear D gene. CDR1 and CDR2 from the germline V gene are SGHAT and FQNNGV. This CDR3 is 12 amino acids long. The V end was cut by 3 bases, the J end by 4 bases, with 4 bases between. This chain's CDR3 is CASSFLGNTIYF. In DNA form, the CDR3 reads TGTGCCAGCAGCTTCCTCGGAAACACCATATATTTT.

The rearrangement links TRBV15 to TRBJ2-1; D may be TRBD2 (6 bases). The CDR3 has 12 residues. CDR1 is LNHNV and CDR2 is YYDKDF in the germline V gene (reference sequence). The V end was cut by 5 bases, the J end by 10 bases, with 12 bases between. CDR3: CATSLVGSEQFF. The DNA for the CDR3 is TGTGCCACCAGCCTCGTCGGGAGCGAGCAGTTCTTC.

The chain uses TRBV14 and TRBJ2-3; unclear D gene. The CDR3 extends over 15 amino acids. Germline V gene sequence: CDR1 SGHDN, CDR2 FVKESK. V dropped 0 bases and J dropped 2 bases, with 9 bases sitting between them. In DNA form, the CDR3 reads TGTGCCAGCAGCCAAGATGGCGGTCCCACAGATACGCAGTATTTT. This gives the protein CASSQDGGPTDTQYF. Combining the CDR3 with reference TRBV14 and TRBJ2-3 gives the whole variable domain EAGVTQFPSHSVIEKGQTVTLRCDPISGHDNLYWYRRVMGKEIKFLLHFVKESKQDESGMPNNRFLAERTGGTYSTLKVQPAELEDSGVYFCASSQDGGPTDTQYFGPGTRLTVL.

Here the CDR3 reads CASLTSDTQYF. CDR3 nucleotides: TGTGCCAGTTTGACATCCGATACGCAGTATTTT. The chain employs TRBV6-5 and TRBJ2-3, with unresolved D. The CDR3 is 11 residues long. Per the germline V gene, CDR1 is MNHEY and CDR2 is SVGAGI. The V gene lost 9 bases and the J gene lost 6 bases, with 10 bases spanning the gap.

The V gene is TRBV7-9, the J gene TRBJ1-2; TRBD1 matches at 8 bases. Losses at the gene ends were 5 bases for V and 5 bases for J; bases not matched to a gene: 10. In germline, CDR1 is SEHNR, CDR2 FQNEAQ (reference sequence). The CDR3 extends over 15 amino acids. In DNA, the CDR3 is TGTGCCAGCAGCCAATTGACAGGGGAATCATATGGCTACACCTTC. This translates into CASSQLTGESYGYTF. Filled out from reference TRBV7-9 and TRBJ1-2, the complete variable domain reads DTGVSQNPRHKITKRGQNVTFRCDPISEHNRLYWYRQTLGQGPEFLTYFQNEAQLEKSRLLSDRFSAERPKGSFSTLEIQRTEQGDSAMYLCASSQLTGESYGYTFGSGTRLTVV.